This TCR beta chain appears in the sequencing data of a study of T-cell reconstitution after alpha-beta-depleted transplantation in children. Library preparation (for TCRbeta) was performed with unique molecular identifiers. A single record per CDR3 protein comes from TCRdb applying MiXCR to the PCR reads. The sample includes hundreds of thousands of distinct CDR3 sequences, 12% of them seen just once. This clonotype appeared many times. The V end was cut by 7 bases, the J end by 5 bases, with 8 bases between. There are 11 residues in the CDR3. Germline lookup yields CDR1 SNHLY and CDR2 FYNNEI. The TCR sequence derives from a human donor who donated a stem cell graft to a child with acute lymphoblastic leukemia. The input for sequencing was PBMCs from the stem cell graft donor, taken from the stem cell graft. The chain has TRBV2 and TRBJ2-5, with D hard to call. This chain's CDR3 is CASTSFETQYF. In DNA form, the CDR3 reads TGTGCCAGCACCTCTTTCGAGACCCAGTACTTC.